This T cell receptor (beta chain) was identified in a study of blood T cell repertoires in COVID-19. Germline lookup yields CDR1 SGHRS and CDR2 YFSETQ. With 2 bases clipped from V and 2 bases from J, the junction kept 2 bases outside the gene matches. The CDR3 is made up of 15 amino acids. Only in-frame clones appear in the TCRdb table, and some are missing; sequencing was by immunoSEQ multiplex PCR. The table lists about 52,000 clones, about 82% of them singletons. J is TRBJ2-7 and V is TRBV5-1, with TRBD1 matching over 12 bases. The receptor was isolated from a woman of 80 years or more with acute or convalescent COVID-19. The sample comprised peripheral blood. The CDR3 DNA reads as TGCGCCAGCAGCTTCGGGACAGGGGGCCCCTACGAGCAGTACGTC. Residues: CASSFGTGGPYEQYV.